The entry that follows covers one TCR beta chain sequence. These data belong to a study of blood T cell repertoires in COVID-19. CDR1 is SGDLS and CDR2 is YYNGEE in the germline V gene. CDR3 size: 14 residues. Trimming removed 3 bases from V and 2 bases from J; junction bases left unmatched: 4. Profiled with immunoSEQ multiplex PCR; TCRdb holds only in-frame clones, not every one. The sample records 280,000 or so clones, 70% to 90% being singletons. The V and J genes are TRBV9 and TRBJ1-2; TRBD1 aligns across 7 bases. Source material: peripheral blood. The TCR was taken from a woman in her fifties or sixties with acute or convalescent COVID-19. CDR3 sequence (DNA): TGTGCCAGCAGCGCGGGGACAGCGAACTATGGCTACACCTTC. Amino acid sequence: CASSAGTANYGYTF.